Listed here are 20 T cell receptor beta chains from one sample, sequenced in a study of T cells in women clearing cervical HPV infection. Sequenced by immunoSEQ multiplex PCR; TCRdb stores in-frame clones only, minus some. The listing contains 35,000 to 45,000 clones. The source material was blood buffy coat. Receptors were obtained from a woman between 18 and 70 years old with a cervical HPV16 infection that either progressed to CIN3+ or cleared (not recorded which).

Of note for this clone: The read halts 3 residues ahead of the CDR3 end, with the missing end drawn from the germline J gene. The chain combines TRBV2 with TRBJ2-7, with 7 bases that match TRBD2. This CDR3 is 12 amino acids long. Germline V gene sequence: CDR1 SNHLY, CDR2 FYNNEI. V was pared by 7 bases and J by 3 bases, with 3 bases of the junction left unmatched. CDR3 region: CASKLAGYEQYF. The covered CDR3 bases are TGTGCCAGCAAGTTAGCGGGCTACGAG.

Concerning this clone: The CDR3 end is not reached by the read, which stops 3 residues before it; the germline J gene fills it in. The chain employs TRBV2 and TRBJ2-7, with D possibly TRBD1 on 6 matching bases. The CDR3 is 14 amino acids. The germline V gene has CDR1 SNHLY and CDR2 FYNNEI. V dropped 6 bases and J dropped 0 bases, with 12 bases sitting between them. Incomplete CDR3 DNA: TGTGCCAGCAGGGACTCAGGGGTCTCCTACGAG. This codes for CASRDSGVSYE. The CDR3 in its entirety is CASRDSGVSYEQYF. Together with reference TRBV2 and TRBJ2-7, the CDR3 gives the full variable domain: EPEVTQTPSHQVTQMGQEVILRCVPISNHLYFYWYRQILGQKVEFLVSFYNNEISEKSEIFDDQFSVERPDGSNFTLKIRSTKLEDSAMYFCASRDSGVSYEQYFGPGTRLTVT.

Concerning this clone itself: The CDR3 goes on 3 residues after the read ends, and that part is filled in from the germline J gene. The chain joins TRBV20-1 to TRBJ1-2; D gene ambiguous. CDR3 size: 14 residues. V lost 3 bases and J 3 bases, leaving 14 bases between the germline ends. Germline lookup yields CDR1 DFQATT and CDR2 SNEGSKA (reference sequence). CDR3 protein: CSASNTLGDYGYTF. The CDR3 DNA, read in part, is TGCAGTGCTAGCAACACACTCGGGGACTATGGC.

To note about this clone: The observed sequence ends 3 residues before the CDR3 terminus, with the missing tail filled in from the germline J gene. The chain combines TRBV7-3 with TRBJ2-2, with 7 bases identical to TRBD2. The CDR3 consists of 17 residues. The V gene's germline CDR1 is SGHTA and CDR2 FQGTGA. The sequenced CDR3 bases are TGTGCCAGCAGCCCCGTGGGGGGGGTTGGTGGGGCCAACGTG. The encoded protein is CASSPVGGVGGANV. The entire CDR3 protein is CASSPVGGVGGANVLFF.

As for this clone: Read sequence stops 3 residues before the CDR3 end, and the germline J gene provides the missing end. The rearrangement links TRBV19 to TRBJ2-7; D possibly corresponds to TRBD2 (6 bases). This CDR3 comprises 13 residues. Germline V gives CDR1 LNHDA, CDR2 SQIVND (reference sequence). V lost 1 base to trimming and J lost 2 bases, with 6 bases between them. CDR3 DNA, as far as it was read: TGTGCCAGTAGTATAGGCGGGGCCTACGAG. Its translation: CASSIGGAYE. The CDR3 as a whole reads CASSIGGAYEQYF.

Comment on this clone: The read terminates 3 residues before the CDR3 end, so the remaining end is supplied by the germline J gene. The V and J genes are TRBV14 and TRBJ2-1; 7 bases align to TRBD2. V dropped 3 bases and J dropped 4; count of bases not matched to a gene: 6. The length of the CDR3 is 15 residues. CDR1 is SGHDN and CDR2 is FVKESK in the germline V gene. Partial CDR3 DNA: TGTGCCAGCAGCCACTTGGCGGGAGTTTACAATGAG. It specifies CASSHLAGVYNE. The full CDR3 reads CASSHLAGVYNEQFF.

Note on this clone: The CDR3 end is not reached by the read, which stops 3 residues before it; the germline J gene fills it in. V is TRBV5-1 and J is TRBJ2-3; TRBD2 might be the D (6 bases). Germline values: CDR1 SGHRS, CDR2 YFSETQ. Trimming removed 0 bases at V and 4 bases at J, with 15 bases between. The CDR3 covers 16 residues. The CDR3 here is CASSLGTKKVADTQYF. The CDR3 bases that were read are TGCGCCAGCAGCTTGGGGACTAAGAAGGTCGCAGATACG.

Judged by frequency, this clone is medium-sized (0.01 to 0.1%). Read data end 3 residues before the CDR3 end; the end is taken from the germline J gene. The chain uses TRBV4-2 and TRBJ2-3, with 9 bases that match TRBD2. The CDR3 totals 18 residues. Trimming at V came to 4 bases and at J to 2 bases, leaving 13 bases not matched to a gene. Looked up from germline, CDR1 is LGHNA and CDR2 is YNFKEQ. Incomplete CDR3 DNA: TGTGCCAGCAGCCTCCTCAGCGGTAGCGGGAGAACCACAGATACG. It translates to CASSLLSGSGRTTDT. The complete CDR3 protein is CASSLLSGSGRTTDTQYF.

As for this clone: The sequence runs out 3 residues before the end of the CDR3; the remainder is reconstructed from the germline J gene. V gene TRBV12-3 or TRBV12-4 combines with J gene TRBJ1-6; D might be TRBD1 (5 bases). Trimming shortened V by 7 bases and J by 7 bases, and 11 bases separated the two germline ends. The CDR3 has 13 amino acids. The sequenced part of the CDR3 DNA is TGTGCCAGCATCAGACAGTGGAATTCACCC. Amino acid sequence: CASIRQWNSP. The full CDR3 sequence reads CASIRQWNSPLHF.

Notes on this clone: Read coverage stops 3 residues before the CDR3 terminus; the germline J gene supplies the remainder. The chain combines TRBV4-1 with TRBJ1-5; 9 bases line up with TRBD1. From germline, CDR1 is MGHRA and CDR2 YSYEKL. The CDR3 runs to 16 residues. V lost 3 bases and J lost 6; bases outside the gene matches: 9. CDR3 loop: CASSHNNGQGSQPQHF. CDR3 bases read: TGCGCCAGCAGCCACAATAACGGACAGGGGAGTCAGCCC.

Note on this clone: With the read ending 3 residues before the CDR3 end, the germline J gene is used to fill in that end. The rearrangement joins TRBV5-1 to TRBJ1-1, with D possibly matching TRBD1 (6 bases). This CDR3 spans 13 amino acids. In germline, CDR1 is SGHRS, CDR2 YFSETQ. The CDR3 DNA, read in part, is TGCGCCAGCAGCTTGCTACAGGGAAGTGTA. It encodes CASSLLQGSV. The entire CDR3 sequence reads CASSLLQGSVAFF.

On this clone itself: The read terminates 3 residues before the CDR3 end, so the remaining end is supplied by the germline J gene. The V gene is TRBV19, the J gene TRBJ1-4; tentative D call: TRBD1 (5 bases). Trimming took off 7 bases at V and 5 bases at J, with 14 bases between the two ends. CDR3 length equals 14 residues. Germline loops: CDR1 LNHDA, CDR2 SQIVND (reference sequence). CDR3 bases read: TGTGCCAGTAATGGGGCCGCTCAGAATGAAAAA. Amino acid sequence: CASNGAAQNEK. The full CDR3 reads CASNGAAQNEKLFF.

A note on this clone: The read ends 3 residues shy of where the CDR3 ends; the end is completed using the germline J gene. V usage is TRBV6-4 and J usage is TRBJ1-3; TRBD1 agrees at 7 bases. The CDR3 has 17 residues. Germline V gene sequence: CDR1 MRHNA, CDR2 SNTAGT. The V segment lost 2 bases and the J segment 0 bases; nucleotides outside the gene matches: 7. The CDR3 loop is CASSDIDRVDSGNTIYF. The covered CDR3 bases are TGTGCCAGCAGTGACATAGACAGGGTCGACTCTGGAAACACC.

Comments on this clone: The CDR3 is cut off 3 residues early in the read; its end comes from the germline J gene. The V call is TRBV29-1, the J call TRBJ2-2, with D perhaps assigned TRBD1 or TRBD2 (6 bases each). Per the germline V gene, CDR1 is SQVTM and CDR2 is ANQGSEA. The length of the CDR3 is 14 residues. CDR3 DNA (partial): TGCAGCGTTAAACAGGGAGGTAGTATTGAAAAG. Encoded protein: CSVKQGGSIEK. The complete CDR3 reads CSVKQGGSIEKLFF.

Details on this clone: The DNA ends 3 residues before the CDR3 does, and the rest of the CDR3 is filled in from the germline J gene. The chain recombines TRBV20-1 with TRBJ2-7, with D possibly being TRBD1 (8 bases). Germline lookup yields CDR1 DFQATT and CDR2 SNEGSKA (reference sequence). V lost 1 base and J lost 5, with 15 bases in between. The CDR3 is 14 residues long. The chain's CDR3 is CSARGGGQVDEQYF. The CDR3 bases that were read are TGCAGTGCTAGAGGGGGGGGACAGGTCGACGAG.

To note about this clone: The CDR3 is cut off 3 residues early in the read; its end comes from the germline J gene. The J gene is TRBJ1-2, the V gene TRBV19; TRBD1 matches 11 bases. The CDR3 runs 12 residues. Germline values: CDR1 LNHDA, CDR2 SQIVND (reference sequence). CDR3 amino acids: CASGQGALGYTF. The DNA read from the CDR3 is TGTGCCAGCGGACAGGGGGCACTCGGC.

With respect to this clone: The read gets to within 3 residues of the CDR3 end, and the germline J gene fills in the rest. V is TRBV7-2 and J is TRBJ2-2; 9 bases align to TRBD2. This CDR3 has 15 amino acids. V shed 5 bases, J shed 1 base, and the junction held 2 bases outside the gene matches. Per germline, CDR1 SGHTA and CDR2 FQGNSA. CDR3 DNA (partial): TGTGCCAGCAGCCAAGCGGGGGGGAACACCGGGGAG. Protein product: CASSQAGGNTGE. The entire CDR3 reads CASSQAGGNTGELFF.

As regards this clone: The CDR3 end falls 3 residues outside the read, so it is completed with the germline J gene. J is TRBJ1-2 and V is TRBV19, with 7 bases identical to TRBD1. This CDR3 is 15 amino acids long. CDR1 LNHDA and CDR2 SQIVND come from the germline V gene (reference sequence). The CDR3 protein is CASSLDRDLFNDYTF. The CDR3 DNA, read in part, is TGTGCCAGTAGTCTCGACAGGGACCTATTCAACGAC.

CDR3 DNA (partial): TGTGCCAGCACCGACAGGGACGCTAGCACAGATACG. Translation: CASTDRDASTDT. The whole CDR3 sequence reads CASTDRDASTDTQYF. The chain has TRBV12-3 or TRBV12-4 and TRBJ2-3, with TRBD1 matching 7 bases. With the read ending 3 residues before the CDR3 end, the germline J gene is used to fill in that end. The CDR3 runs to 15 residues. V lost 7 bases, J lost 0 bases, and 7 bases stayed unmatched.

Notes on this clone: The read terminates 3 residues before the CDR3 end, so the remaining end is supplied by the germline J gene. The rearrangement joins TRBV5-1 to TRBJ2-1; D possibly corresponds to TRBD2 (6 bases). The CDR3 is 15 residues long. Looked up from germline, CDR1 is SGHRS and CDR2 is YFSETQ. Between the trimmed V and J ends, which lost 3 bases and 5 bases, there was a span of 15 bases. Partial CDR3 DNA: TGCGCCAGCAGCTCCGGGACTGGCGAGGACAATGAG. It yields the protein CASSSGTGEDNE. The CDR3 in full is CASSSGTGEDNEQFF.